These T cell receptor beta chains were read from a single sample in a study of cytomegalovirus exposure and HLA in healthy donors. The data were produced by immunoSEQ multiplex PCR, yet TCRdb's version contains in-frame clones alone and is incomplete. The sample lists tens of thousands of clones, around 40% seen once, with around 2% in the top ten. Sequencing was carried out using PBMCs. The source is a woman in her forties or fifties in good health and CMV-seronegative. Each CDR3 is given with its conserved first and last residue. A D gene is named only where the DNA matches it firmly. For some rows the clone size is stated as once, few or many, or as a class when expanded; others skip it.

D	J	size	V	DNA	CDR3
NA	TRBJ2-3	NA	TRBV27	TGTGCCAGCAGTTCACTAGGGATGGCTACAGATACGCAGTATTTT	CASSSLGMATDTQYF
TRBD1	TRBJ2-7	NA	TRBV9	TGTGCCAGCAGCGACCGGGACAGACCCTACGAGCAGTACTTC	CASSDRDRPYEQYF
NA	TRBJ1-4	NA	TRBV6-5	TGTGCCAGCAGTTACTCGGGCAGTTCTGATGAAAAACTGTTTTTT	CASSYSGSSDEKLFF
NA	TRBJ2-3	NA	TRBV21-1	TGTGCCAGCAGCCCAGTCCGGGAAGCGGGTAGCACAGATACGCAGTATTTT	CASSPVREAGSTDTQYF
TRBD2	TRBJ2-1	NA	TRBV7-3	TGTGCCAGCAGCCCAAGGACTAGCACCTCCTACAATGAGCAGTTCTTC	CASSPRTSTSYNEQFF
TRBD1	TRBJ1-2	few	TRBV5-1	TGCGCCAGCACCCCCGGGACAGGGAGCGACGGCTACACCTTC	CASTPGTGSDGYTF
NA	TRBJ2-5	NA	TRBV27	TGTGCCAGCGGCAGGGTACGGGGGGAGACCCAGTACTTC	CASGRVRGETQYF
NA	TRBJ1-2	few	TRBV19	TGTGCCAGTAGTATATTAGGGGAGGAGGCCTATGGCTACACCTTC	CASSILGEEAYGYTF
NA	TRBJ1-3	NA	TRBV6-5	TGTGCCAGCAGTTCCGCCGGGGTCAGTGGAAACACCATATATTTT	CASSSAGVSGNTIYF
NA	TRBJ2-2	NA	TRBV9	TGTGCCAGCAGCGTAAGGGCAGGGGTGAACACCGGGGAGCTGTTTTTT	CASSVRAGVNTGELFF
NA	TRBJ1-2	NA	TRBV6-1	TGTGCCAGCAGGACAGCCGGCTACACCTTC	CASRTAGYTF
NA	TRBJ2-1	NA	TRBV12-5	TGTGCTAGTGGTTTTAAGAGGCCGGGATACAATGAGCAGTTCTTC	CASGFKRPGYNEQFF
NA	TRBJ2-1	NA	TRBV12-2	TGTGCAAGTCGCTTAGTTCTTTGGGGATTGCGGGGGCAGTTCTTC	CASRLVLWGLRGQFF
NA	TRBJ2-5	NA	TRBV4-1	TGCGCCAGCAGCCCGAGCGCAGGGCTCGAGACCCAGTACTTC	CASSPSAGLETQYF
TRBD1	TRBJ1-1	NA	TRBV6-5	TGTGCCAGCAGCCGACAAGGGACAGGGGGCACTGAAGCTTTCTTT	CASSRQGTGGTEAFF
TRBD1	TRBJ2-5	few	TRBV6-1	TGTGCCACCAGAGGGGACAGGGTAGGGGAGACCCAGTACTTC	CATRGDRVGETQYF
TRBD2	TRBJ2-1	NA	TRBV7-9	TGTGCCAGCAGCTTAGGGACGGCGGGAGCGGATGAGCAGTTCTTC	CASSLGTAGADEQFF
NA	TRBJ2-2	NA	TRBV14	TGTGCCAGCAGCCAAGTATCCGGGGAGCTGTTTTTT	CASSQVSGELFF
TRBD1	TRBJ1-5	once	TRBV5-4	TGTGCCAGCAGCCCCGGGACAGTGTTCCATCAGCCCCAGCATTTT	CASSPGTVFHQPQHF
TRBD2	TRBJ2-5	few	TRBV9	TGTGCCAGCAGCCCCGGGGAATTAGCGGGAGGGGTAGAGACCCAGTACTTC	CASSPGELAGGVETQYF
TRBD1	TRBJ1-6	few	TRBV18	TGTGCCAGCTCACCGTTTGGACAGGGGGATTCACCCCTCCACTTT	CASSPFGQGDSPLHF
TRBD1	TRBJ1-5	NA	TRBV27	TGTGCCAGCAGTTGGACAGGGGTGCAGCCCCAGCATTTT	CASSWTGVQPQHF
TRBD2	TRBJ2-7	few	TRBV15	TGTGCCACCAGACCTGGCGGGAGGGGTAACGAGCAGTACTTC	CATRPGGRGNEQYF
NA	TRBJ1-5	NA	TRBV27	TGTGCCAGCAGTCCCGGTCCGGGTCGGGAGGCTAGCAATCAGCCCCAGCATTTT	CASSPGPGREASNQPQHF
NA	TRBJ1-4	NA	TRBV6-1	TGTGCCAGCAGTGAAACTGGCTCCGGGGAAAAACTGTTTTTT	CASSETGSGEKLFF
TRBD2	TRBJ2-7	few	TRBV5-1	TGCGCCAGCAGCCTTAGGGCTAGCGGTCCGTTGGAGCAGTACTTC	CASSLRASGPLEQYF
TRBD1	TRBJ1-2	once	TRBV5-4	TGTGCCAGCAGCTCGCCGGGACAGAACTATGGCTACACCTTC	CASSSPGQNYGYTF
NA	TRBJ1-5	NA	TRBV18	TGTGCCAGCTCACCGCAAACGGGGATTCGTAACAATCAGCCCCAGCATTTT	CASSPQTGIRNNQPQHF
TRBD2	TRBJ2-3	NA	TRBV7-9	TGTTCCAGCAGCTTACTAGCGGGGGGCCTCACAGATACGCAGTATTTT	CSSSLLAGGLTDTQYF
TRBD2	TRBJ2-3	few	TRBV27	TGTGCCAGCAGTTTGGTCGGAAAGCGGGAGGTGACAGATACGCAGTATTTT	CASSLVGKREVTDTQYF
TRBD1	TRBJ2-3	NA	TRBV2	TGTGCCAGCAGCGACAGACAGGGTGATACGCAGTATTTT	CASSDRQGDTQYF
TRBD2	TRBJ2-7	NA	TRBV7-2	TGTGCCAGCAGCTTAGCTAGCGGGGGCGTCTACGAGCAGTACTTC	CASSLASGGVYEQYF
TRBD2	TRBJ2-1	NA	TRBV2	TGTGCCACCACCGGGACTAGCTACAATGAGCAGTTCTTC	CATTGTSYNEQFF
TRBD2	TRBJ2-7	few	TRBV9	TGTGCCAGCAGCGCCGCGGGGACTAGCGGCTACGAGCAGTACTTC	CASSAAGTSGYEQYF
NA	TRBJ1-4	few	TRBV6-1	TGTGCCAGCTGTACCTCGGCAACTAATGAAAAACTGTTTTTT	CASCTSATNEKLFF
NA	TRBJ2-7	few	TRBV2	TGTGCCAGGGAGCCGCGGCAGCTGGGGAGCTACGAGCAGTACTTC	CAREPRQLGSYEQYF
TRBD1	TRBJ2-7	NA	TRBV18	TGTGCCAGCTCACCACCGGGACAGGGCGTGTACGAGCAGTACTTC	CASSPPGQGVYEQYF
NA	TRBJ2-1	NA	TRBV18	TGTGCCAGCTCACCGAAGAGTACTAGTCCCTACAATGAGCAGTTCTTC	CASSPKSTSPYNEQFF
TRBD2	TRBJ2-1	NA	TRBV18	TGTGCCAGCTTTGGGGTCCTAGCGGGAGGTAATGAGCAGTTCTTC	CASFGVLAGGNEQFF
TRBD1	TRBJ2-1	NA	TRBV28	TGTGCCAGTAGGGGACCCGGAGGTGACAGGGGATCCTACAATGAGCAGTTCTTC	CASRGPGGDRGSYNEQFF
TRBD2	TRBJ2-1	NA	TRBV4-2	TGTGCCAGCAGCCAAGATGGGGGAGGGAGCAATGAGCAGTTCTTC	CASSQDGGGSNEQFF
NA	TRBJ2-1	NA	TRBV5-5	TGTGCCAGCAGCAGCCCCCAGGGTTATGAGCAGTTCTTC	CASSSPQGYEQFF